This T cell receptor beta chain emerged from a study of T cell responses to AZD1222 COVID-19 vaccine. A note on this clone: Its antigen remains unknown.

CDR1 is MNHEY and CDR2 is SVGEGT in the germline V gene. This CDR3 is 15 amino acids long. The junction had 6 bases not matched to a gene; V was cut back by 4 bases and J by 4 bases. TCRdb's copy holds only in-frame clones and misses some; the assay was immunoSEQ multiplex PCR. The sample holds about 140,000 clones, almost 95% seen once. Study-wide results and limits: Close to half of all spike-specific TCRs reportedly target regions of the variants that are unmutated. Spike was spanned by vaccine-associated CD4 TCRs, with dominance at 160-218 and 743-854.

Material: peripheral blood, obtained 28 days after the second AZD1222 dose. The clonotype originates from an adult who received the AZD1222 COVID-19 vaccine. V gene TRBV6-2 or TRBV6-3 combines with J gene TRBJ1-5; 8 bases align to TRBD1. The CDR3 spells CASSSTGGRNQPQHF. The CDR3 DNA is TGTGCCAGCAGTTCCACAGGGGGACGGAATCAGCCCCAGCATTTT.